The clone carrying this T cell receptor beta chain appeared a few times. The antigen remains undetermined. The entry originates in a study of T cells in Graves' hyperthyroidism and ophthalmopathy. Study-wide context: Sampling of peripheral blood happened at initial diagnosis, prior to any treatment.

Amplification yielded TCR beta CDR3 regions, with RNA transcripts as the source. The primer set for the first-round RT-PCR of the TCR CDR3 was HTBI. TCRdb reprocessed the multiplex PCR reads with MiXCR, giving one entry per CDR3 protein. In the table there are 400,000 to 450,000 distinct CDR3 sequences, under 15% of which are singletons. Study outcomes and limitations: Researchers found most expanded thyroid clonotypes above 0.001 in blood as well.

Sequencing was performed on blood. The clonotype comes from a man aged 18 to 30 with Graves' ophthalmopathy.

The CDR3: CATSPPGPLGNEQFF. The CDR3 DNA reads as TGTGCCACCAGCCCCCCGGGCCCCTTAGGCAATGAGCAGTTCTTC. The chain links TRBV15 to TRBJ2-1; D gene uncertain. The CDR3 spans 15 residues. Deletions cut 5 bases from V and 6 bases from J, with 17 bases between. The V gene's germline CDR1 is LNHNV and CDR2 YYDKDF (reference sequence). The variable domain in full, with the rest retrieved from reference TRBV15 and TRBJ2-1, is DAMVIQNPRYQVTQFGKPVTLSCSQTLNHNVMYWYQQKSSQAPKLLFHYYDKDFNNEADTPDNFQSRRPNTSFCFLDIRSPGLGDTAMYLCATSPPGPLGNEQFFGPGTRLTVL.